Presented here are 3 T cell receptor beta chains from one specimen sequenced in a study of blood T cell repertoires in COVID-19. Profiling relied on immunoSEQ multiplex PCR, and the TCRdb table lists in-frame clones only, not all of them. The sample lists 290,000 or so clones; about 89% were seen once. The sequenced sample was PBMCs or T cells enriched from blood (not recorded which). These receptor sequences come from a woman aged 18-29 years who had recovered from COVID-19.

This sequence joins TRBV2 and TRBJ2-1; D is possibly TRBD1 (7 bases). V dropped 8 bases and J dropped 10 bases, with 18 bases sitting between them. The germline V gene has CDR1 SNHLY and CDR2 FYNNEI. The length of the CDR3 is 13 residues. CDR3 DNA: TGTGCCAGCCTAAGTCGGACAGGAGGGGAGCAGTTCTTC. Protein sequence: CASLSRTGGEQFF.

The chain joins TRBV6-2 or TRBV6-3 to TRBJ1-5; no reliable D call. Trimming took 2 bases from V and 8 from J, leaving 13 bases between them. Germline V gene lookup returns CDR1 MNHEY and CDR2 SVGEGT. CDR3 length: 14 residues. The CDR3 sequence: CASSYVSGWKPQHF. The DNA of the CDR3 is TGTGCCAGCAGTTACGTCAGCGGTTGGAAGCCCCAGCATTTT.

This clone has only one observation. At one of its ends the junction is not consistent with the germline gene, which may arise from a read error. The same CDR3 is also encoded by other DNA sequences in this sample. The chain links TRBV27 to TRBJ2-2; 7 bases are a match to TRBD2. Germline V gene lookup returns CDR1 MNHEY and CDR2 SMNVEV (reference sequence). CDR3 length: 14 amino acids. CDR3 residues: CASTLQRDAGELFF. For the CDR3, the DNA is TGTGCTAGCACTCTGCAGCGGGACGCCGGGGAGCTGTTTTTT.